Listed below are T cell receptor beta chains from one sample, sequenced in a study of T cell responses to AZD1222 COVID-19 vaccine. Repertoires were generated with immunoSEQ multiplex PCR, while TCRdb's copy carries only in-frame clones and drops some. This sample carries fewer than 150,000 clones, 90% of them seen once, and the ten largest clones take 3.4%. The starting material was peripheral blood, obtained on day 0 of AZD1222 vaccination. The receptors stem from an adult in good health. Both conserved end residues are part of each CDR3. A D gene is named only where the DNA matches it firmly. Only part of the rows carry a size: once, few, many, or a class if the clone is expanded.

TGCGCCAGCAGTGAGTTTTCGGGGGCAAGGAGCTCCTATAATTCACCCCTCCACTTT | CASSEFSGARSSYNSPLHF | NA | NA | TRBJ1-6 | TRBV10-2
TGTGCCAGCCAGCTTAGCATGGGGGGCTGGGGTCGACCCTACGAGCAGTACTTC | CASQLSMGGWGRPYEQYF | few | NA | TRBJ2-7 | TRBV11-2
TGTGCCAGCAGCTTAGCACCGGGGAGCTACGAGCAGTACTTC | CASSLAPGSYEQYF | NA | NA | TRBJ2-7 | TRBV11-2
TGTGCCAGCAGCTACCGGGACAGGGAATATGGCTACACCTTC | CASSYRDREYGYTF | NA | TRBD1 | TRBJ1-2 | TRBV5-6
TGTGCCAGCAGCAGCGACAGGGTTCGTCAGCCCCAGCATTTT | CASSSDRVRQPQHF | NA | NA | TRBJ1-5 | TRBV21-1
TGTGCCAGCAGCACCATACAGGGGGCGACTGAAGCTTTCTTT | CASSTIQGATEAFF | NA | TRBD1 | TRBJ1-1 | TRBV9
TGTGCCAGCACCCCGACAGGCCTATACAATGAGCAGTTCTTC | CASTPTGLYNEQFF | NA | NA | TRBJ2-1 | TRBV11-3
TGTGCCAGCAGCCAAGGTCCGGACAGGGGGCGTTCACCCCTCCACTTT | CASSQGPDRGRSPLHF | NA | TRBD1 | TRBJ1-6 | TRBV14
TGTGCCAGCAGTTTGCGACTAGCGGGCTACGAGCAGTACTTC | CASSLRLAGYEQYF | NA | TRBD2 | TRBJ2-7 | TRBV27
TGTGCCAGCAGCTTAGCCGGGACAGGGATGGATGGCTACACCTTC | CASSLAGTGMDGYTF | NA | TRBD1 | TRBJ1-2 | TRBV13
TGTGCCAGCAGCCAAGCCCCTCCGGCAGGTCCCTCATCCTATGGCTACACCTTC | CASSQAPPAGPSSYGYTF | NA | NA | TRBJ1-2 | TRBV3-1/TRBV3-2
TGTGCCAGCAGCTTAGAGAGCGGTTGGGATACGCAGTATTTT | CASSLESGWDTQYF | NA | NA | TRBJ2-3 | TRBV7-3
TGTGCCGCGGGCCGACAGGGCTTTAACTATGGCTACACCTTC | CAAGRQGFNYGYTF | few | TRBD1 | TRBJ1-2 | TRBV27
TGTGCCAGCAGCTTAGACCCCCCCCGCGGGAGCAGGAATGAGCAGTTCTTC | CASSLDPPRGSRNEQFF | once | TRBD2 | TRBJ2-1 | TRBV11-2
TGTGCCAGCAGGGACAGGGCGGGGACCGTGAGGGAAAAACTGTTTTTT | CASRDRAGTVREKLFF | NA | TRBD1 | TRBJ1-4 | TRBV2
TGTGCCAGCAGCTTAGGTAGCAGGGAAAATAGTGGCTACACCTTC | CASSLGSRENSGYTF | once | NA | TRBJ1-2 | TRBV5-6
TGTGCCAGCAGTAAAGAAAAACTGTTTTTT | CASSKEKLFF | NA | NA | TRBJ1-4 | TRBV6-5
TGTGCCAGCAGCACTAGCGGGAGCTCCTACAATGAGCAGTTCTTC | CASSTSGSSYNEQFF | NA | TRBD2 | TRBJ2-1 | TRBV9
TGTGCCTGGAGTGTCGTAGGGCTCTATGGCTACACCTTC | CAWSVVGLYGYTF | once | NA | TRBJ1-2 | TRBV30
TGTGCCAGCAGCCGACCAGGGCCGAGAGAGAATGAGCAGTTCTTC | CASSRPGPRENEQFF | few | NA | TRBJ2-1 | TRBV11-1
TGTGCCATCAGTGAGCCCTACTCGACCTTGACAGGGAACTATGGCTACACCTTC | CAISEPYSTLTGNYGYTF | NA | TRBD1 | TRBJ1-2 | TRBV10-3
TGTGCCAGCAGTAGACCCGAGAGCACTGAAGCTTTCTTT | CASSRPESTEAFF | NA | NA | TRBJ1-1 | TRBV6-5
TGTGCCAGTAGTATTTTGGGCTACGAGCAGTACTTC | CASSILGYEQYF | NA | NA | TRBJ2-7 | TRBV19
TGTGCCAGCATGGTATCCGCGGGAGCTTACAATGAGCAGTTCTTC | CASMVSAGAYNEQFF | NA | TRBD2 | TRBJ2-1 | TRBV4-2
TGTGCCAGCAGCCCCATTGCCTCAGCTAACTATGGCTACACCTTC | CASSPIASANYGYTF | once | NA | TRBJ1-2 | TRBV7-2
TGTGCCAGCAGCCGGCCCGGCGGGCGGGGTGAGCAGTTCTTC | CASSRPGGRGEQFF | NA | NA | TRBJ2-1 | TRBV11-3
TGCAGCGTTGTAACCGGGGGGAATCAGCCCCAGCATTTT | CSVVTGGNQPQHF | NA | NA | TRBJ1-5 | TRBV29-1
TGTGCCAGTAATTTATGGGGTTCACCCCTCCACTTT | CASNLWGSPLHF | few | NA | TRBJ1-6 | TRBV12-3/TRBV12-4
TGTGCCACCAGTGACAAGACAGGGACCTACAATGAGCAGTTCTTC | CATSDKTGTYNEQFF | once | TRBD1 | TRBJ2-1 | TRBV24-1
TGTGCCAGCAGCCAGTACCAAGAGACCCAGTACTTC | CASSQYQETQYF | NA | NA | TRBJ2-5 | TRBV3-1/TRBV3-2
TGTGCCAGCAGCTCAATGGGACTAGAGGAAGAGACCCAGTACTTC | CASSSMGLEEETQYF | NA | TRBD2 | TRBJ2-5 | TRBV7-3
TGTGCCAGCAGTCTCTCTTTAGGGAACTACGAGCAGTACTTC | CASSLSLGNYEQYF | NA | NA | TRBJ2-7 | TRBV6-2/TRBV6-3
TGTGCCAGTAGTAAAAACAGGGACTCCTATAATTCACCCCTCCACTTT | CASSKNRDSYNSPLHF | NA | NA | TRBJ1-6 | TRBV19
TGCGCCAGCAGCCCGGGACTAGCGGGGGGGCGTTCCTACAATGAGCAGTTCTTC | CASSPGLAGGRSYNEQFF | NA | TRBD2 | TRBJ2-1 | TRBV5-1
TGCGCCAGCAGCCAAGAGAAACAGGGTGCTATGGCTGGCTACACCTTC | CASSQEKQGAMAGYTF | NA | NA | TRBJ1-2 | TRBV4-1
TGTGCCAGCAGCCTCGCGGGACTACGACTTAGCGGTGAGCAGTTCTTC | CASSLAGLRLSGEQFF | few | TRBD2 | TRBJ2-1 | TRBV11-2
TGTGCCAGCACCCCTACTTCAGGGTCAGCCGAAAAACTGTTTTTT | CASTPTSGSAEKLFF | NA | NA | TRBJ1-4 | TRBV4-2
TGTGCCAGCAGCCCGAGCGGGTACTACACTGAAGCTTTCTTT | CASSPSGYYTEAFF | NA | NA | TRBJ1-1 | TRBV3-1/TRBV3-2
TGTGCCAGCAGCCAAGAAATTAGTCCAGGGTATAGCACTGAAGCTTTCTTT | CASSQEISPGYSTEAFF | few | NA | TRBJ1-1 | TRBV14
TGTGCCATCACCGGGGGAAATGAGCAGTTCTTC | CAITGGNEQFF | once | NA | TRBJ2-1 | TRBV10-3
TGTGCCAGCAGCCAAGATATAGGGTCAGGGCAGTTCTTC | CASSQDIGSGQFF | NA | NA | TRBJ2-1 | TRBV3-1/TRBV3-2
TGCGCCAGCAGTCATCTACAGGGTTACAACACCGGGGAGCTGTTTTTT | CASSHLQGYNTGELFF | NA | NA | TRBJ2-2 | TRBV23-1
TGTGCCAGCAGCCAAACAGGGTACACTGAAGCTTTCTTT | CASSQTGYTEAFF | NA | NA | TRBJ1-1 | TRBV5-6
TGTGCCATCAGTGAACCTGCCCGAAACCTCTACACCTTC | CAISEPARNLYTF | NA | NA | TRBJ1-2 | TRBV10-3
TGTGCCAGCAGTGACACGGGCCACGGCTCCGGGGGTGATTACAATGAGCAGTTCTTC | CASSDTGHGSGGDYNEQFF | NA | NA | TRBJ2-1 | TRBV6-4